This entry lists 15 T cell receptor beta chains sequenced from one sample in a study of graft-versus-host responses after intestinal transplantation. Data came from immunoSEQ multiplex PCR; TCRdb stores just in-frame clones and leaves some out. This table holds about 100,000 clones, 80% to 95% found once. Sequencing was performed on PBMCs, taken approximately 470 days after intestinal transplant. These receptors came from a human patient who received an intestinal transplant, so some T cells may come from the graft donor.

The chain uses TRBV6-5 and TRBJ1-4; D gene uncertain. The CDR3 is 10 residues long. Trimming pared 2 bases from V and 12 bases from J, leaving 4 bases between. Looked up from germline, CDR1 is MNHEY and CDR2 is SVGAGI. CDR3 loop: CASSYVELFF. The CDR3 DNA reads as TGTGCCAGCAGTTACGTGGAACTGTTTTTT.

V usage is TRBV5-1 and J usage is TRBJ1-5; D is undetermined. The CDR3 spans 13 residues. V gave up 6 bases and J gave up 2 bases, with 9 bases separating them. Germline V gene sequence: CDR1 SGHRS, CDR2 YFSETQ. CDR3 coding DNA: TGCGCCAGCAAGGAATACCGCAATCAGCCCCAGCATTTT. This encodes CASKEYRNQPQHF.

The chain joins TRBV7-2 to TRBJ2-7; 9 bases agree with TRBD1. Germline V CDR1 and CDR2: SGHTA, FQGNSA. Trimming took 5 bases from V and 7 from J; bases not matched to a gene: 18. This CDR3 contains 17 residues. This CDR3 reads CASSRLNDGTGLREQYF. The CDR3 coding sequence is TGTGCCAGCAGCCGCCTAAACGACGGGACAGGGTTGAGGGAGCAGTACTTC.

This chain joins TRBV18 and TRBJ2-2; D is ambiguous. V was shortened by 3 bases and J by 6 bases, with 5 bases between the two germline ends. Germline V gives CDR1 KGHSH, CDR2 LQKENI. The CDR3 loop spans 12 amino acids. Here the CDR3 reads CASSPRAGELFF. DNA of the CDR3: TGTGCCAGCTCACCCAGAGCCGGGGAGCTGTTTTTT.

The chain employs TRBV18 and TRBJ1-3; D is uncertain. The CDR3 sequence is 16 residues long. Looked up from germline, CDR1 is KGHSH and CDR2 is LQKENI. Trimming removed 3 bases from V and 0 bases from J, with 12 bases in between. The CDR3 is CASSPSGPSSGNTIYF. The CDR3, as DNA: TGTGCCAGCTCACCGTCCGGGCCGAGCTCTGGAAACACCATATATTTT.

This clone was seen a handful of times. This chain links TRBV6-5 with TRBJ1-6; 7 bases line up with TRBD1. The V gene's germline CDR1 is MNHEY and CDR2 SVGAGI. With 5 bases clipped from V and 8 bases from J, the junction kept 0 bases outside the gene matches. This CDR3 contains 12 residues. The DNA for the CDR3 is TGTGCCAGCAGTGGACAGGATTCACCCCTCCACTTT. This encodes CASSGQDSPLHF.

The rearrangement links TRBV7-2 to TRBJ2-5, with a tentative D call TRBD1 (6 bases). CDR1 and CDR2 (germline): SGHTA, FQGNSA. Trimming pared 1 base from V and 5 bases from J, leaving 11 bases between. The CDR3 is 14 residues long. Here the CDR3 reads CASSLVPGVETQYF. The CDR3 DNA reads TGTGCCAGCAGCTTAGTCCCAGGGGTGGAGACCCAGTACTTC.

V is TRBV6-6 and J is TRBJ1-2; D call uncertain. V lost 5 bases, J lost 6 bases, and 22 bases lay in between. The CDR3 consists of 16 residues. Germline CDR1 reads MNHNY; CDR2 reads SVGAGI (reference sequence). The CDR3, as DNA: TGTGCCAGCAGTAGCGACCCCGAACCTTATCTTCATGGCTACACCTTC. Translated, it gives CASSSDPEPYLHGYTF.

The V and J genes are TRBV4-1 and TRBJ1-5; no definite D call. The germline V gene encodes CDR1 MGHRA and CDR2 YSYEKL. CDR3 length: 13 residues. Trimming took off 4 bases at V and 0 bases at J, with 4 bases between the two ends. DNA of the CDR3: TGCGCCAGCAGCCGAAATAGCAATCAGCCCCAGCATTTT. It encodes CASSRNSNQPQHF.

The chain is built from TRBV11-1 and TRBJ2-2; TRBD1 agrees at 8 bases. The CDR3 is made up of 14 amino acids. Germline values: CDR1 SGHAT, CDR2 FQDESV (reference sequence). Losses at the gene ends were 7 bases for V and 4 bases for J; bases not matched to a gene: 5. CDR3 amino acids: CASTHRGITGELFF. In DNA, the CDR3 is TGTGCCAGCACCCACAGGGGGATCACCGGGGAGCTGTTTTTT.

This chain connects TRBV19 to TRBJ1-1; D call uncertain. In germline, CDR1 is LNHDA, CDR2 SQIVND (reference sequence). The V end was cut by 3 bases, the J end by 1 base, with 3 bases between. The CDR3 is made up of 12 amino acids. CDR3 DNA sequence: TGTGCCAGTAGTATGGGGAACACTGAAGCTTTCTTT. Protein: CASSMGNTEAFF.

CDR3 residues: CASSLYNSPLHF. The CDR3 DNA reads as TGTGCCAGCAGCCTCTATAATTCACCCCTCCACTTT. V is TRBV2 and J is TRBJ1-6; no definite D call. Trimming took 6 bases from V and 3 from J, leaving 3 bases between them. CDR1 and CDR2 (germline): SNHLY, FYNNEI. The CDR3 contains 12 residues. Full variable domain (missing parts from reference TRBV2 and TRBJ1-6): EPEVTQTPSHQVTQMGQEVILRCVPISNHLYFYWYRQILGQKVEFLVSFYNNEISEKSEIFDDQFSVERPDGSNFTLKIRSTKLEDSAMYFCASSLYNSPLHFGNGTRLTVT.

This clone appeared a few times. The V call is TRBV5-6, the J call TRBJ1-1; 9 nucleotides match TRBD1. The length of the CDR3 is 16 residues. The V gene's germline CDR1 is SGHDT and CDR2 YYEEEE. The V gene end was trimmed by 3 bases and the J gene end by 1 base; junction bases not matched to a gene: 7. In nucleotides, the CDR3 is TGTGCCAGCAGCTCTGTAAGACAGGGGGGGAACACTGAAGCTTTCTTT. As protein: CASSSVRQGGNTEAFF.

The chain employs TRBV20-1 and TRBJ2-2; D gene unclear. The V gene lost 2 bases and the J gene lost 7 bases, with 5 bases spanning the gap. There are 11 residues in the CDR3. The germline CDR1 and CDR2 sequences are DFQATT and SNEGSKA (reference sequence). CDR3 protein: CSARISGELFF. The CDR3 nucleotides read TGCAGTGCTAGAATTAGCGGGGAGCTGTTTTTT.

This chain connects TRBV11-2 to TRBJ2-7; possibly TRBD1 for D (6 bases). CDR1 and CDR2 (germline): SGHAT, FQNNGV. CDR3 size: 14 residues. V lost 2 bases and J lost 0, with 8 bases in between. DNA of the CDR3: TGTGCCAGCAGCTTACGGGACACCTCCTACGAGCAGTACTTC. Translated, it gives CASSLRDTSYEQYF.